A single sample gave rise to the 26 T cell receptor beta chains below, sequenced in a study of HIV-infected patients and healthy controls. Alpha and beta constant-region primers primed reverse transcription of around 500 ng RNA. Separate chain-specific third strand synthesis with multiplexing indices produced the alpha and beta libraries. TCRdb re-called the 5' RACE reads through MiXCR, storing one row per CDR3 protein. The table includes 6,000 or so distinct CDR3 sequences, less than 25% detected once. The repertoire came from unfractionated whole blood and reflected all unsorted peripheral T cells. Sequences were derived from blood, sampled before antiretroviral therapy. All receptors derive from an adult with HIV infection.

V usage is TRBV25-1 and J usage is TRBJ1-1; 7 nucleotides agree with TRBD1. CDR1 MGHDK and CDR2 SYGVNS come from the germline V gene. V was clipped by 3 bases and J by 1 base; unmatched bases: 5. This CDR3 comprises 15 residues. The CDR3 loop is CASSETTGRNTEAFF. DNA of the CDR3: TGTGCCAGCAGTGAGACGACAGGGAGGAACACTGAAGCTTTCTTT. The full variable domain, rest sourced from reference TRBV25-1 and TRBJ1-1, is EADIYQTPRYLVIGTGKKITLECSQTMGHDKMYWYQQDPGMELHLIHYSYGVNSTEKGDLSSESTVSRIRTEHFPLTLESARPSHTSQYLCASSETTGRNTEAFFGQGTRLTVV.

This clonotype has at least ten counts. The V call is TRBV7-2, the J call TRBJ2-1; D not resolved. The germline V gene encodes CDR1 SGHTA and CDR2 FQGNSA. V was cut by 6 bases and J by 10 bases, with 10 bases left in between. The CDR3 loop spans 11 amino acids. The CDR3 region has the DNA TGTGCCAGCAGTTATAATGACGAGCAGTTCTTC. Translating it yields CASSYNDEQFF.

This clonotype came up a few times. The V call is TRBV12-3 or TRBV12-4, the J call TRBJ2-5, with D unresolved. The CDR3 contains 14 residues. Trimming took off 5 bases at V and 2 bases at J, with 12 bases between the two ends. CDR3 protein: CASSPMGQQETQYF. The CDR3 coding sequence is TGTGCCAGCAGTCCTATGGGCCAACAAGAGACCCAGTACTTC.

This clonotype is deemed medium-sized. The gene calls are TRBV7-9 and TRBJ1-2, with TRBD1 matching 7 bases. The CDR3 contains 15 residues. Germline CDR1 reads SEHNR; CDR2 reads FQNEAQ (reference sequence). The V segment lost 5 bases and the J segment 0 bases; nucleotides outside the gene matches: 6. The CDR3 sequence: CASSAQGRPNYGYTF. As DNA, the CDR3 is TGTGCCAGCAGCGCACAGGGGAGGCCTAACTATGGCTACACCTTC.

This clonotype is medium-sized (0.01 to 0.1%). The J gene is TRBJ1-2, the V gene TRBV6-5; D perhaps matches TRBD1 (5 bases). V dropped 2 bases and J dropped 2 bases, with 9 bases sitting between them. The CDR3 contains 14 residues. Looked up from germline, CDR1 is MNHEY and CDR2 is SVGAGI. Written as DNA, the CDR3 is TGTGCCAGCAGTTACCTTGACAGAAACTATGGCTACACCTTC. As protein: CASSYLDRNYGYTF.

This clonotype rates as medium-sized. This sequence joins TRBV2 and TRBJ1-1, with TRBD1 identical over 10 bases. In germline, CDR1 is SNHLY, CDR2 FYNNEI. The V and J ends lost 8 bases and 6 bases, in that order; junction bases with no gene match: 9. The CDR3 has 14 residues. The DNA for the CDR3 is TGTGCCAGCGGATCCGGACAGGGGGTAGCTGAAGCTTTCTTT. This encodes CASGSGQGVAEAFF. The full variable domain, completed using reference TRBV2 and TRBJ1-1, is EPEVTQTPSHQVTQMGQEVILRCVPISNHLYFYWYRQILGQKVEFLVSFYNNEISEKSEIFDDQFSVERPDGSNFTLKIRSTKLEDSAMYFCASGSGQGVAEAFFGQGTRLTVV.

V and J are TRBV3-1 and TRBJ2-7, with 12 bases that match TRBD1. Per the germline V gene, CDR1 is LGHDT and CDR2 is YNNKEL (reference sequence). Trimming took 4 bases from V and 7 from J; bases not matched to a gene: 5. This CDR3 contains 14 residues. CDR3 protein: CASSPRDRGREQYF. The CDR3 region has the DNA TGTGCCAGCAGCCCCCGGGACAGGGGGCGAGAGCAGTACTTC.

This clonotype was seen repeatedly, ten times or more. This chain links TRBV6-2 or TRBV6-3 with TRBJ2-7; D remains unclear. This CDR3 contains 15 residues. Germline V gives CDR1 MNHEY, CDR2 SVGEGT. The V end was cut by 0 bases, the J end by 3 bases, with 12 bases between. CDR3 DNA: TGTGCCAGCAGTTACTCGTGGGCCACAGACTACGAGCAGTACTTC. Translation: CASSYSWATDYEQYF.

This clonotype came up many times. The V gene is TRBV14, the J gene TRBJ1-1, with D uncertain. This CDR3 comprises 12 residues. Trimming stripped 2 bases from V and 11 bases from J, with 12 bases between. Germline CDR1 SGHDN, CDR2 FVKESK. CDR3 in amino acids: CASSQNRGGAFF. CDR3 nucleotide sequence: TGTGCCAGCAGCCAAAACCGCGGCGGGGCTTTCTTT.

This clonotype was counted many times. The rearrangement joins TRBV7-8 to TRBJ2-7, with TRBD2 identical over 7 bases. Germline assignment: CDR1 SGHVS and CDR2 FQNEAQ. This CDR3 comprises 15 residues. With 5 bases clipped from V and 0 bases from J, the junction kept 7 bases outside the gene matches. CDR3 in amino acids: CASSPGGPNSYEQYF. CDR3 DNA sequence: TGTGCCAGCAGCCCGGGGGGACCCAACTCCTACGAGCAGTACTTC.

The rearrangement links TRBV30 to TRBJ2-5; either TRBD1 or TRBD2 may supply D (5 bases each). V lost 2 bases, J lost 4 bases, and 17 bases lay in between. The CDR3 contains 15 residues. Germline lookup yields CDR1 GTSNPN and CDR2 SVGIG (reference sequence). CDR3 nucleotide sequence: TGTGCCTGGAGTCCCACCGGGACCCGTCGAGAGACCCAGTACTTC. Translating gives CAWSPTGTRRETQYF. Full variable domain (rest looked up from reference TRBV30 and TRBJ2-5): SQTIHQWPATLVQPVGSPLSLECTVEGTSNPNLYWYRQAAGRGLQLLFYSVGIGQISSEVPQNLSASRPQDRQFILSSKKLLLSDSGFYLCAWSPTGTRRETQYFGPGTRLLVL.

This clonotype was detected many times. The chain has TRBV20-1 and TRBJ2-5; 9 positions match TRBD2. Looked up from germline, CDR1 is DFQATT and CDR2 is SNEGSKA (reference sequence). J gave up 5 bases and V 1 base, and 11 bases lay outside the gene matches. The CDR3 is 16 residues long. The CDR3 is CSARGKGGGASETQYF. The CDR3 nucleotides are TGCAGTGCTAGAGGAAAGGGCGGGGGGGCTAGCGAGACCCAGTACTTC.

This clonotype has more than one count but fewer than ten. This may stem from a read error, because a much larger clone lies one nucleotide away. The V gene is TRBV6-1, the J gene TRBJ2-7; 9 bases are a match to TRBD1. This CDR3 is 14 amino acids long. J was trimmed by 0 bases and V by 9 bases; bases with no gene match: 6. CDR1 and CDR2 from the germline V gene are MNHNS and SASEGT. The CDR3 is CARWGTGFSYEQYF. DNA of the CDR3: TGTGCCAGATGGGGGACAGGGTTCTCCTACGAGCAGTACTTC.

A note on this clonotype: A much larger clone sits a single nucleotide away, making a read error possible. The chain combines TRBV15 with TRBJ1-6; D gene ambiguous. The V end lost 7 bases, the J end lost 7 bases, and 14 bases lay between the germline ends. Germline loops: CDR1 LNHNV, CDR2 YYDKDF (reference sequence). The CDR3 has 14 amino acids. In DNA form, the CDR3 reads TGTGCCACCAAACAAGAGACGGCGAATTCACCCCTCCACTTT. Amino acids: CATKQETANSPLHF.

In its sample, this clonotype was seen many times. The chain carries TRBV20-1 and TRBJ1-1; 7 bases are shared with TRBD1. Germline values: CDR1 DFQATT, CDR2 SNEGSKA (reference sequence). The CDR3 consists of 13 residues. The junction had 3 bases not matched to a gene; V was cut back by 4 bases and J by 1 base. CDR3 residues: CSATDRENTEAFF. The CDR3 DNA reads TGCAGTGCTACCGACAGGGAGAACACTGAAGCTTTCTTT.

Notes on this clonotype: This may be a read error: a much more frequent sequence differs by one nucleotide. This chain links TRBV12-3 or TRBV12-4 with TRBJ2-7; TRBD1 aligns across 7 bases. V shed 2 bases and J 3 bases; nucleotides not matched to a gene: 10. This CDR3 contains 16 residues. The CDR3 protein is CASSLTHDRDSYEQYF. CDR3 coding DNA: TGTGCCAGCAGTTTAACCCATGACAGGGACAGCTACGAGCAGTACTTC.

This clonotype was observed many times. The chain links TRBV27 to TRBJ2-7, with 7 bases that match TRBD1. The germline V gene has CDR1 MNHEY and CDR2 SMNVEV (reference sequence). V was clipped by 7 bases and J by 4 bases; unmatched bases: 10. The CDR3 contains 14 residues. The CDR3 loop is CASNSQGEGYEQYF. Here the CDR3 DNA reads TGTGCCAGCAATTCGCAGGGGGAAGGATACGAGCAGTACTTC.

This chain joins TRBV20-1 and TRBJ2-3, with D possibly TRBD2 on 7 matching bases. The CDR3 extends over 15 amino acids. Germline V gives CDR1 DFQATT, CDR2 SNEGSKA (reference sequence). V lost 4 bases and J 3 bases, leaving 17 bases between the germline ends. Written as DNA, the CDR3 is TGCAGTGCTAAGCAGAGGGGGGGTAGAACAGATACGCAGTATTTT. Amino acid sequence: CSAKQRGGRTDTQYF.

This clonotype was counted only a few times. The CDR3 nucleotides read TGTGCCAGCAGCTCCGGGGGGCTAGCGGCCTCCTACAATGAGCAGTTCTTC. It encodes CASSSGGLAASYNEQFF. This chain joins TRBV7-8 and TRBJ2-1, with D possibly matching TRBD2 (7 bases). The V gene lost 4 bases and the J gene lost 0 bases, with 16 bases spanning the gap. Germline CDR1 SGHVS, CDR2 FQNEAQ. The CDR3 is 17 residues long. The variable domain in full, completed from reference TRBV7-8 and TRBJ2-1, reads GAGVSQSPRYKVAKRGQDVALRCDPISGHVSLFWYQQALGQGPEFLTYFQNEAQLDKSGLPSDRFFAERPEGSVSTLKIQRTQQEDSAVYLCASSSGGLAASYNEQFFGPGTRLTVL.

By its share, this clonotype is medium-sized. The chain carries TRBV19 and TRBJ2-3, with D possibly called TRBD1 or TRBD2 (6 bases each). CDR1 is LNHDA, CDR2 SQIVND, per germline (reference sequence). V shed 3 bases and J shed 4 bases, with 17 bases lying between them. CDR3 length: 16 amino acids. The CDR3 DNA sequence: TGTGCCAGTAGTATTGATCCGGGGGCTTTAGCAGATACGCAGTATTTT. It yields the protein CASSIDPGALADTQYF.

The count of this clonotype is one. The chain is built from TRBV5-6 and TRBJ2-7; D gene unclear. The CDR3 covers 12 residues. Germline V gene data show CDR1 as SGHDT and CDR2 as YYEEEE. The ends were cut back, 4 bases at V and 6 bases at J, with 11 bases in the middle. CDR3 sequence reads: CASSLGGFEQYF. CDR3 bases: TGTGCCAGCAGCCTAGGTGGGTTCGAGCAGTACTTC.

Turning to this clonotype: It may be a read error: a sequence one base away is much more abundant. The chain carries TRBV6-5 and TRBJ2-4, with D unclear. The germline gives CDR1 MNHEY, CDR2 SVGAGI. The CDR3 consists of 15 residues. Trimming removed 3 bases from V and 6 bases from J, with 15 bases in between. CDR3 sequence (DNA): TGTGCCAGCAGTTATGCCAGTGGGCTCGGAAACATTCAGTACTTC. This sequence encodes CASSYASGLGNIQYF.

This clonotype was seen repeatedly, ten times or more. The chain couples TRBV20-1 to TRBJ2-4, with a tentative D call TRBD2 (5 bases). V was pared by 5 bases and J by 5 bases, with 10 bases between. CDR1 and CDR2 from the germline V gene are DFQATT and SNEGSKA (reference sequence). The CDR3 is 12 residues long. DNA for the CDR3: TGCAGTGCTCGCTTGCGGGAAAACATTCAGTACTTC. This translates into CSARLRENIQYF.

This clonotype was recorded many times. This chain links TRBV7-6 with TRBJ2-7, with D maybe TRBD1 (5 bases). This CDR3 is 12 amino acids long. The germline gives CDR1 SGHVS, CDR2 FNYEAQ. Trimming stripped 2 bases from V and 5 bases from J, with 7 bases between. The CDR3 is CASSLWGHEQYF. CDR3 bases: TGTGCCAGCAGCTTATGGGGCCACGAGCAGTACTTC.

This clonotype is labeled medium-sized. This chain joins TRBV7-3 and TRBJ2-6; D remains ambiguous. V dropped 1 base and J dropped 1 base, with 11 bases sitting between them. The CDR3 sequence is 17 residues long. Germline V CDR1 and CDR2: SGHTA, FQGTGA. The CDR3 region has the DNA TGTGCCAGCAGCTTAATACGGCCTGGGTCTGGGGCCAACGTCCTGACTTTC. This codes for CASSLIRPGSGANVLTF.

The table lists this clonotype with many counts. The CDR3 nucleotides are TGCGCCAGCAGCTCTCAGCCGGAGGTCGGAGACGAGCAGTACTTC. Its translation: CASSSQPEVGDEQYF. This chain joins TRBV5-1 and TRBJ2-7, with a tentative D call TRBD2 (5 bases). The CDR3 is made up of 15 amino acids. Germline V lookup: CDR1 SGHRS, CDR2 YFSETQ. Trimming took 3 bases from V and 5 from J, leaving 18 bases between them.